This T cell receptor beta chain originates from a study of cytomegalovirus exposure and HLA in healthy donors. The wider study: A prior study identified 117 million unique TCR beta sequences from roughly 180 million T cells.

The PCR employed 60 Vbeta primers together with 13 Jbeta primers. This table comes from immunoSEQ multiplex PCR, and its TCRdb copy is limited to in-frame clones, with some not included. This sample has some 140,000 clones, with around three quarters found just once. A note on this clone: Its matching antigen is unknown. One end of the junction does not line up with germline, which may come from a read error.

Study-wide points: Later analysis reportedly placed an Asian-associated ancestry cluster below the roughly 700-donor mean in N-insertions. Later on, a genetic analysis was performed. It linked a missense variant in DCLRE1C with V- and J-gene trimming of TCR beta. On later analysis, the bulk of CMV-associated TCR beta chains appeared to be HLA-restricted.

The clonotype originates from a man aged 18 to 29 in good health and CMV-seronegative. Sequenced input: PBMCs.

The CDR3 sequence is CSSSVGGEGHTYEQYF. The CDR3 bases are TGTTCCAGCAGCGTAGGGGGCGAGGGACACACCTACGAGCAGTACTTC. The rearrangement uses TRBV7-9 and TRBJ2-7, with 7 bases that match TRBD1. The length of the CDR3 is 16 residues. Looked up from germline, CDR1 is SEHNR and CDR2 is FQNEAQ (reference sequence).